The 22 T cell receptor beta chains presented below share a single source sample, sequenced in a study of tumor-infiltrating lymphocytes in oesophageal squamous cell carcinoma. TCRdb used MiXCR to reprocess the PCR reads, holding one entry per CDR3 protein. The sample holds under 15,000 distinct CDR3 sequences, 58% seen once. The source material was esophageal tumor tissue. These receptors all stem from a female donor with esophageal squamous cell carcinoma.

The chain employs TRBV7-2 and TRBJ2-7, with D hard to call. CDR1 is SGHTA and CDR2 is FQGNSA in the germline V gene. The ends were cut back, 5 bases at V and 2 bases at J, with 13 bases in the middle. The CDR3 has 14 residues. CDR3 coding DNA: TGTGCCAGCAGCCCCCGGTGGTCCCCCTACGAGCAGTACTTC. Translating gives CASSPRWSPYEQYF.

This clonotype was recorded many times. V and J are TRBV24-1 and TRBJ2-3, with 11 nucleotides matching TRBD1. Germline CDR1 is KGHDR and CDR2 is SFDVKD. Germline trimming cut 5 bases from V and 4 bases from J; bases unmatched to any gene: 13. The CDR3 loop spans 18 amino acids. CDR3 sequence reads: CATSAGERTGGLSDTQYF. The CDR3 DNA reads TGTGCCACCAGTGCGGGGGAGAGGACAGGGGGCCTTTCAGATACGCAGTATTTT.

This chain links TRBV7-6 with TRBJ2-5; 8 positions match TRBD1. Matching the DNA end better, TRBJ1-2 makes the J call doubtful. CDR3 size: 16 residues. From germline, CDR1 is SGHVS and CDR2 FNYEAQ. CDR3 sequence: CASSWDRTSANYGYTF. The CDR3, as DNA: TGTGCCAGCAGCTGGGACAGGACCTCAGCTAACTATGGCTACACCTTC.

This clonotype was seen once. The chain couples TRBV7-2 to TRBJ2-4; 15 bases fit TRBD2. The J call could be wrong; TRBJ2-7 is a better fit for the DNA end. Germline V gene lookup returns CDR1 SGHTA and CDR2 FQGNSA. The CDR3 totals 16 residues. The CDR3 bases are TGTGCCAGCAGCTTCGGACTAGCGGGAGGGGGGTACGAGCAGTACTTC. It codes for CASSFGLAGGGYEQYF.

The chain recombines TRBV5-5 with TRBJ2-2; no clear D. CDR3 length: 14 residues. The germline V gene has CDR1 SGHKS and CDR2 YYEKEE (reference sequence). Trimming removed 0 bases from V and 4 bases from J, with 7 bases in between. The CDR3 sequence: CASSLEWGTGELFF. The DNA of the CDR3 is TGTGCCAGCAGCTTGGAGTGGGGCACCGGGGAGCTGTTTTTT.

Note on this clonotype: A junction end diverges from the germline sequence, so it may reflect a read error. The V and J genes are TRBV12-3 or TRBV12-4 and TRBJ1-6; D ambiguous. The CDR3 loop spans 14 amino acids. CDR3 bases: TGTGCCAGCACCAGGACGAGAAATAATTCACCCCTCCACTTC. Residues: CASTRTRNNSPLHF.

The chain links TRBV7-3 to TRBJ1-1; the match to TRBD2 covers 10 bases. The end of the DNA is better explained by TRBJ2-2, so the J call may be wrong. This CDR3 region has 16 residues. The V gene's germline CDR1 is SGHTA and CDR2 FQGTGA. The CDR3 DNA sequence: TGTGCCAGCAGCCCATTAGCGGGGGGGAACACCGGGGAGCTGTTTTTT. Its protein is CASSPLAGGNTGELFF.

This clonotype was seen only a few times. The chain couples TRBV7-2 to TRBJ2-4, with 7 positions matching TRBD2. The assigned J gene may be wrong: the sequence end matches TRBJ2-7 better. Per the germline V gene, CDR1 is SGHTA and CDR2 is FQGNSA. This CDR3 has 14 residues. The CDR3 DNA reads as TGTGCCAGCAGCTTAGAAGCGGGAACCTACGAGCAGTACTTC. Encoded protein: CASSLEAGTYEQYF.

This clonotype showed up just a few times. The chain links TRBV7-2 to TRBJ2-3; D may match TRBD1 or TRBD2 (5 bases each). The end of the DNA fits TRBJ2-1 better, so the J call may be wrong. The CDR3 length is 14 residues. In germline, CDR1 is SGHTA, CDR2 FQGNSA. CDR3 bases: TGTGCCAGCAGCCAGGGACCAGCCTTGGATGAGCAGTTCTTC. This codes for CASSQGPALDEQFF.

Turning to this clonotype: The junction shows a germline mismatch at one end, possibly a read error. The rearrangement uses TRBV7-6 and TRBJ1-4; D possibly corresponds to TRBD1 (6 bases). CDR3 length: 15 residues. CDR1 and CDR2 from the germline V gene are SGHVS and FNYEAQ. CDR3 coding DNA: TGTGCTAGCAGCTCACAGGGTTCAACCCATGAAAAACTGTTTTTT. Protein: CASSSQGSTHEKLFF.

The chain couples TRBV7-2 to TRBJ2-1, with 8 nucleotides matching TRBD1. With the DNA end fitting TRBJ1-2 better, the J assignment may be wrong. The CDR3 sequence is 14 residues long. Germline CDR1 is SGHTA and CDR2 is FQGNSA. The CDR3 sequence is CASQQGVLPYGYTF. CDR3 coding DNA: TGTGCCAGTCAACAGGGGGTACTTCCCTATGGCTACACCTTC.

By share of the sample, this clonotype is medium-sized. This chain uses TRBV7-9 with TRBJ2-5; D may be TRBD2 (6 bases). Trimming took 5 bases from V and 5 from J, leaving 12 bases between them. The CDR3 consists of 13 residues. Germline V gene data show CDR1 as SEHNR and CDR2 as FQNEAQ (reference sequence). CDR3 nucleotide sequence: TGTGCCAGCAGCCCGAGGGCGGGGGAGACCCAGTACTTC. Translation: CASSPRAGETQYF.

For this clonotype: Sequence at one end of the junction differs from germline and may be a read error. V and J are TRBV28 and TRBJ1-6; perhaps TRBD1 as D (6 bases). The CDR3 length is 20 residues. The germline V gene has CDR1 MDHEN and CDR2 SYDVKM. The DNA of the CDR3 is TGTGCCAGCAGTTTCCCGACAGGATCTTTTTGGACTAGCGCCGGGGAGGAGCAGTACTTT. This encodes CASSFPTGSFWTSAGEEQYF.

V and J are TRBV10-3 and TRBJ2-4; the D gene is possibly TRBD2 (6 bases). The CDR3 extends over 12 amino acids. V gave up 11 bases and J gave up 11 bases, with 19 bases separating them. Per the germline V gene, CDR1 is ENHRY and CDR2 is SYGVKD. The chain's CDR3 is CAVRDSQSFQYF. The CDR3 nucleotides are TGTGCCGTCCGGGACTCCCAGTCGTTTCAGTACTTC.

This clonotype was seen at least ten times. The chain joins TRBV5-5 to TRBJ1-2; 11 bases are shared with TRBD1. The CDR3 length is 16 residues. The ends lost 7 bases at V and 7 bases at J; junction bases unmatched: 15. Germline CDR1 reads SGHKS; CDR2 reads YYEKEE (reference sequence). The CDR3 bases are TGTGCCAGCGTCTCCCCGAGGGACAGGGGGGCTGGTGGCTACACCTTC. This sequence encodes CASVSPRDRGAGGYTF.

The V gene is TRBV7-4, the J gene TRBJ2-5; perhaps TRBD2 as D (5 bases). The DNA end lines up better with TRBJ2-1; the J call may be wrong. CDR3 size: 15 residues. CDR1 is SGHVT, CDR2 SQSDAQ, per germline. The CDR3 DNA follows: TGTGCCAGCAGCTTATCTAGCCCCAGAACGGAGGAGCAGTTCTTC. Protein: CASSLSSPRTEEQFF.

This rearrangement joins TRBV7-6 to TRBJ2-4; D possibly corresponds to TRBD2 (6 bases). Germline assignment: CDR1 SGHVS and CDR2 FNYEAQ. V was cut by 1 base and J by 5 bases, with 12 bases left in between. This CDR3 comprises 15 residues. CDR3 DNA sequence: TGTGCCAGCAGCTTAGAGGCGGGATGGGAAAACATTCAGTACTTC. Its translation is CASSLEAGWENIQYF.

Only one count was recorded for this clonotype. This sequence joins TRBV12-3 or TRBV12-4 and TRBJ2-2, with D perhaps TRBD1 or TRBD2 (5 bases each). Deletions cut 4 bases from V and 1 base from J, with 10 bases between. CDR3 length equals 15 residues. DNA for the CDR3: TGTGCCAGCAGTTCCGGGACCGTGAACACCGGGGAGCTGTTTTTT. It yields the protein CASSSGTVNTGELFF.

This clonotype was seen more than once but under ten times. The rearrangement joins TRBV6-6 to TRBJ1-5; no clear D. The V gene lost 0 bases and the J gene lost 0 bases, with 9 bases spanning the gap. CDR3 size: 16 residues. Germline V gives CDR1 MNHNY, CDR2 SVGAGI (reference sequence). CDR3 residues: CASSYSEFNSNQPQHF. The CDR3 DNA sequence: TGTGCCAGCAGTTACTCAGAGTTTAATAGCAATCAGCCCCAGCATTTT.

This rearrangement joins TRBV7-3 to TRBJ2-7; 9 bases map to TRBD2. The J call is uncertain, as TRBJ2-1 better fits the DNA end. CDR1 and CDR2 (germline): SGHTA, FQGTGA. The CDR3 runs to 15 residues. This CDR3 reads CASSLRGLASNEQFF. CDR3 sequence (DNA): TGTGCCAGCAGCTTAAGGGGACTAGCCTCCAATGAGCAGTTCTTC.

The CDR3 nucleotides read TGTGCCAGCAGTACAATCGGACTAGGGGAAGAGACCCAGTACTTC. Its protein product is CASSTIGLGEETQYF. The rearrangement links TRBV28 to TRBJ2-7, with 7 bases identical to TRBD2. The J call may be in error: the DNA end matches TRBJ2-5 better. Germline CDR1 MDHEN, CDR2 SYDVKM. CDR3 length: 15 amino acids.

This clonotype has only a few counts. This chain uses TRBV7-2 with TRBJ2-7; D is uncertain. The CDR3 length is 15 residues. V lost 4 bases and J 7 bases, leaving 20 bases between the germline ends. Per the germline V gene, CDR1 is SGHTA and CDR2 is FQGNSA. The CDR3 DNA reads TGTGCCAGCAGCTCAGACTTGTTCTCCTACAATGAGCAGTACTTC. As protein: CASSSDLFSYNEQYF.